The clone carrying this T cell receptor beta chain was recorded at least ten times. Its specificity is unknown. The data belong to a study of T cell repertoires in cytomegalovirus infection. Study summary: Public signatures in TCR beta pointed to CMV infection and matching HLA type.

The germline V gene encodes CDR1 SGHVS and CDR2 FQNEAQ. The CDR3 spans 15 residues. Trimming took 5 bases from V and 7 from J; bases not matched to a gene: 9. TCRdb re-derived calls from the reads in MiXCR, one entry per CDR3 protein. The sample records approximately 730,000 distinct CDR3 sequences, about 30% being singletons. The chain joins TRBV7-8 to TRBJ1-4; 8 nucleotides align to TRBD1. The sequence came from a human donor in good health (CMV status not recorded). Some clones in this sample may be carry-over from other donors' samples. The sample here was cultured PBMCs, taken from culture after CMV antigen stimulation. The CDR3 DNA reads TGTGCCAGCAGCGTTGACAGGGGTCTTAGTGAAAAACTGTTTTTT. This translates into CASSVDRGLSEKLFF.